The 2 T cell receptor beta chains in this list originate from one sample, sequenced in a study of T cells expressing NK-cell markers (dated by TCRdb to 2018 to 2021). Libraries were made using 5' RACE. TCRdb records Illumina HiSeq 2000 as the sequencer. TCRdb reprocessed the public reads and reports one entry per CDR3 protein sequence, without DNA. The sample table holds around 380,000 distinct CDR3 sequences. Roughly 10% of the sample belongs to the ten largest clones. The source material was blood T cells: a sorted CD56 or NKG2C T cell subset, CD4+ or CD8+ T cells, or bulk PBMC T cells (not recorded which). The receptor set was obtained from a woman in her fifties or sixties in good health. Donor details come from another sample of the same person, matched by shared clones.

CDR3 sequence reads: CSARDPGRAIGNEQFF. The chain has TRBV20-1 and TRBJ2-1; the TRBD2 assignment by TCRdb is unverifiable without DNA. This CDR3 has 16 residues. The germline V gene encodes CDR1 DFQATT and CDR2 SNEGSKA (reference sequence).

This rearrangement joins TRBV5-4 to TRBJ2-3; TCRdb returns TRBD2, unconfirmable since there is no DNA. The CDR3 consists of 18 residues. Germline CDR1 reads SGHNT; CDR2 reads YYREEE (reference sequence). The CDR3 sequence is CASSFGRLRDSSTDTQYF.